The rows below give T cell receptor beta chains drawn from one sample of a study of T cells after posttransplantation cyclophosphamide. Assay used: immunoSEQ multiplex PCR; TCRdb lists only in-frame clones, some missing. Of roughly 17,000 clones listed, 70% to 90% are singletons. The sample was memory CD4+ T cells sorted from blood. All receptors derive from a man younger than 45 in good health and a related stem cell transplant donor. CDR3s include the opening cysteine and the closing phenylalanine or tryptophan. A D gene is named only where the DNA matches it firmly. Size values are once, few and many counts, or a class for expanded clones, and some rows have none.

.	.	TRBV27	TRBJ1-1	CASRRGSSMAMNTEAFF	TGTGCCAGCCGCCGAGGGTCCTCGATGGCAATGAACACTGAAGCTTTCTTT
TRBD1	.	TRBV25-1	TRBJ1-2	CASSGGQVNYGYTF	TGTGCCAGCAGTGGGGGACAGGTTAACTATGGCTACACCTTC
.	.	TRBV4-2	TRBJ2-5	CASSHGQAGETQYF	TGTGCCAGCAGCCACGGTCAAGCAGGGGAGACCCAGTACTTC
TRBD2	.	TRBV7-2	TRBJ2-3	CASSLARGGRGTDTQYF	TGTGCCAGCAGCTTAGCTCGGGGGGGCAGGGGCACAGATACGCAGTATTTT
TRBD1	.	TRBV15	TRBJ1-1	CATSRHGTDTEAFF	TGTGCCACCAGCAGACACGGGACAGACACTGAAGCTTTCTTT
.	.	TRBV18	TRBJ1-2	CASSSLEGGYGYTF	TGTGCCAGCTCCAGTTTAGAGGGCGGCTATGGCTACACCTTC
.	.	TRBV9	TRBJ2-5	CASSVGRGGETQYF	TGTGCCAGCAGCGTAGGGAGAGGGGGAGAGACCCAGTACTTC
.	few	TRBV28	TRBJ2-1	CASSSVGEQFF	TGTGCCAGCAGTTCGGTTGGTGAGCAGTTCTTC
.	few	TRBV6-6	TRBJ2-2	CASSTQGRNTGELFF	TGTGCCAGCAGTACCCAGGGAAGAAACACCGGGGAGCTGTTTTTT
TRBD1	.	TRBV19	TRBJ1-3	CASSIQFTGRRPRGANTIYF	TGTGCCAGTAGTATCCAATTTACTGGCAGGCGGCCCAGGGGGGCAAACACCATATATTTT
TRBD1	.	TRBV2	TRBJ1-4	CASAFTGTGGIDEKLFF	TGTGCCAGTGCGTTCACCGGGACAGGGGGCATAGATGAAAAACTGTTTTTT
TRBD1	.	TRBV7-7	TRBJ2-5	CASSAEDRGTQYF	TGTGCTAGCAGCGCAGAGGACAGGGGGACCCAGTACTTC
TRBD1	.	TRBV6-4	TRBJ1-2	CASSDVRGRGYTF	TGTGCCAGCAGTGACGTCAGGGGGCGCGGCTACACCTTC
.	.	TRBV19	TRBJ1-3	CASSIAFWGLGNTIYF	TGTGCCAGTAGTATCGCTTTTTGGGGGCTCGGAAACACCATATATTTT
TRBD1	.	TRBV5-6	TRBJ1-5	CASSLSGQGLGNQPQHF	TGTGCCAGCAGCTTGAGTGGACAGGGTTTGGGCAATCAGCCCCAGCATTTT
TRBD1	.	TRBV12-5	TRBJ1-1	CASGLTGGNTEAFF	TGTGCTAGTGGTTTGACAGGGGGGAACACTGAAGCTTTCTTT
TRBD1	.	TRBV19	TRBJ1-1	CASSSIGTGGVGEKAFF	TGTGCCAGTAGTTCCATAGGGACAGGGGGTGTGGGGGAGAAGGCTTTCTTT
.	.	TRBV5-6	TRBJ2-4	CASSLGAATLGKNIQYF	TGTGCCAGCAGCTTGGGGGCAGCCACGTTAGGCAAAAACATTCAGTACTTC
TRBD1	few	TRBV29-1	TRBJ1-1	CSVAQGAIAEAFF	TGCAGCGTGGCACAGGGGGCGATCGCTGAAGCTTTCTTT
.	.	TRBV5-4	TRBJ1-1	CASSLPGPPTNTEAFF	TGTGCCAGCAGCTTACCAGGGCCCCCTACGAACACTGAAGCTTTCTTT
.	.	TRBV19	TRBJ1-2	CASSIVSVARDYGYTF	TGTGCCAGTAGTATAGTATCAGTCGCCCGGGACTATGGCTACACCTTC
.	.	TRBV7-2	TRBJ2-7	CASSLRVGGEQYF	TGTGCCAGCAGCTTAAGGGTGGGGGGCGAGCAGTACTTC
.	.	TRBV9	TRBJ2-5	CASSRSYGTRQETQYF	TGTGCCAGCAGCCGGTCTTATGGGACAAGACAAGAGACCCAGTACTTC
TRBD2	.	TRBV7-2	TRBJ2-7	CASSAAVAGGPYEQYF	TGTGCCAGCAGCGCGGCCGTAGCGGGGGGGCCTTACGAGCAGTACTTC
.	once	TRBV7-2	TRBJ1-4	CASSLRRSNEKLFF	TGTGCCAGCAGCTTACGCAGATCTAATGAAAAACTGTTTTTT
TRBD1	.	TRBV28	TRBJ2-7	CASKAGTAPYEQYF	TGTGCCAGCAAAGCCGGGACAGCACCCTACGAGCAGTACTTC
TRBD1	.	TRBV5-8	TRBJ2-3	CASSGGQGTDTQYF	TGTGCCAGCAGCGGGGGACAGGGGACAGATACGCAGTATTTT
.	.	TRBV7-8	TRBJ2-3	CASSRRRVSTSTDTQYF	TGTGCCAGCAGCCGAAGACGGGTGTCTACTAGCACAGATACGCAGTATTTT
.	few	TRBV6-1	TRBJ1-1	CASSERGGHTNTEAFF	TGTGCCAGCAGTGAACGGGGGGGACACACGAACACTGAAGCTTTCTTT
.	once	TRBV4-1	TRBJ1-2	CASSHLAGESYGYTF	TGCGCCAGCAGCCACCTTGCGGGCGAGAGCTATGGCTACACCTTC
TRBD1	.	TRBV2	TRBJ2-5	CASSGDRGGTQYF	TGTGCCAGCAGTGGGGACAGGGGGGGGACCCAGTACTTC
.	.	TRBV28	TRBJ1-4	CASSYHSISSTNEKLFF	TGTGCCAGCAGTTATCACAGTATTTCTTCAACTAATGAAAAACTGTTTTTT
.	.	TRBV7-3	TRBJ2-2	CASSLNRDTGELFF	TGTGCCAGCAGCTTAAACAGGGACACCGGGGAGCTGTTTTTT
TRBD1	.	TRBV19	TRBJ2-1	CASSLDRDQFF	TGTGCCAGTAGTCTGGACAGGGATCAGTTCTTC
.	.	TRBV2	TRBJ2-3	CASSKGGGFTDTQYF	TGTGCCAGCAGCAAAGGGGGGGGTTTCACAGATACGCAGTATTTT
TRBD2	.	TRBV19	TRBJ2-6	CASSRGYGGVPAVSGANVLTF	TGTGCCAGTAGCCGAGGATATGGGGGGGTTCCTGCCGTCTCTGGGGCCAACGTCCTGACTTTC
TRBD1	.	TRBV19	TRBJ2-1	CASSMGRDRGWVQFF	TGTGCCAGTAGTATGGGGAGGGACAGGGGTTGGGTCCAGTTCTTC
.	.	TRBV15	TRBJ1-1	CATSRGTGYGAEAFF	TGTGCCACCAGCAGAGGCACAGGGTATGGGGCTGAAGCTTTCTTT
.	.	TRBV4-2	TRBJ2-1	CASSQGTGTEHYNEQFF	TGTGCCAGCAGCCAAGGGACCGGGACTGAGCATTACAATGAGCAGTTCTTC
TRBD2	once	TRBV28	TRBJ2-3	CASSVSGAAPDTQYF	TGTGCCAGCAGTGTTAGCGGGGCGGCCCCAGATACGCAGTATTTT
.	.	TRBV6-6	TRBJ2-7	CASSYSRGEQYF	TGTGCCAGCAGTTACTCCAGGGGCGAGCAGTACTTC
TRBD1	.	TRBV18	TRBJ2-7	CASTYRGQGEQYF	TGTGCCAGCACCTACAGGGGGCAAGGGGAGCAGTACTTC
TRBD1	.	TRBV5-6	TRBJ1-2	CASSLGQGDGYTF	TGTGCCAGCAGCTTGGGACAGGGAGATGGCTACACCTTC
TRBD1	.	TRBV19	TRBJ1-5	CASRDRTQVANQPQHF	TGTGCCAGCCGGGACAGGACCCAAGTCGCCAATCAGCCCCAGCATTTT
TRBD2	.	TRBV5-1	TRBJ2-3	CASSLVSSGGTTDTQYF	TGCGCCAGCAGCTTGGTATCTAGCGGGGGTACCACAGATACGCAGTATTTT
.	.	TRBV4-1	TRBJ1-1	CASSQDSVGGLGTEAFF	TGCGCCAGCAGCCAAGATAGTGTAGGAGGGCTCGGCACTGAAGCTTTCTTT
TRBD1	.	TRBV7-7	TRBJ2-1	CASSPDRVPSEQFF	TGTGCCAGCAGCCCCGACAGGGTCCCAAGTGAGCAGTTCTTC
.	.	TRBV13	TRBJ1-3	CASSLGLGGPGNTIYF	TGTGCCAGCAGCTTAGGCCTCGGAGGGCCTGGAAACACCATATATTTT
.	.	TRBV6-1	TRBJ1-2	CASSVQRANYGYTF	TGTGCCAGCAGTGTACAGAGAGCTAACTATGGCTACACCTTC
.	.	TRBV18	TRBJ1-1	CASSPPNRAMNTEAFF	TGTGCCAGCTCACCACCTAACAGGGCCATGAACACTGAAGCTTTCTTT
TRBD2	.	TRBV19	TRBJ2-7	CASSTSGGQAYEQYF	TGTGCCAGTAGTACTAGCGGGGGGCAGGCCTACGAGCAGTACTTC
TRBD1	.	TRBV4-3	TRBJ1-1	CASSQAIGQGGAFF	TGCGCCAGCAGCCAAGCGATTGGACAGGGAGGAGCTTTCTTT
TRBD1	.	TRBV10-1	TRBJ1-6	CASSQGGANSPLHF	TGCGCCAGCAGCCAAGGGGGCGCGAATTCACCCCTCCACTTT
TRBD2	few	TRBV10-3	TRBJ2-2	CATTRLAGGSKAGELFF	TGTGCCACCACCAGACTAGCGGGGGGAAGTAAGGCCGGGGAGCTGTTTTTT
.	.	TRBV7-2	TRBJ2-1	CASSGGARSNEQFF	TGTGCCAGCAGCGGCGGAGCTCGGTCGAATGAGCAGTTCTTC
.	.	TRBV4-1	TRBJ1-6	CASSPTGPSPLHF	TGCGCCAGCAGCCCGACAGGTCCCTCACCCCTCCACTTT
.	.	TRBV6-1	TRBJ1-5	CASSEQGQPQHF	TGTGCCAGCAGTGAACAGGGGCAGCCCCAGCATTTT
TRBD1	few	TRBV2	TRBJ1-4	CASSYDRGREKLFF	TGTGCCAGCAGTTACGACAGGGGGCGAGAAAAACTGTTTTTT
.	.	TRBV7-9	TRBJ1-4	CASSPGGATNEKLFF	TGTGCCAGCAGCCCCGGCGGGGCAACTAATGAAAAACTGTTTTTT
.	.	TRBV7-9	TRBJ2-7	CASSGDFTYEQYF	TGTGCCAGCAGCGGGGACTTCACCTACGAGCAGTACTTC